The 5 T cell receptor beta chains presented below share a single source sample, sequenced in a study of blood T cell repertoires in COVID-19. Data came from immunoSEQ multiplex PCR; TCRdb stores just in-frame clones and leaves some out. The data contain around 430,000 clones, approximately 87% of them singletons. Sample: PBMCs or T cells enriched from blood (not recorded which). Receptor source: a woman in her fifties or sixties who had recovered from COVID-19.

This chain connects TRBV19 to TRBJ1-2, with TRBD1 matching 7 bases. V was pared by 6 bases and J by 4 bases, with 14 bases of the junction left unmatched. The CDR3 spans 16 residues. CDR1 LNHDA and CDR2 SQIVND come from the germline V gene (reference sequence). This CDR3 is CASSSFGTGVGYGYTF. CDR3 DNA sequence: TGTGCCAGTAGCTCCTTTGGTACAGGGGTGGGCTATGGCTACACCTTC. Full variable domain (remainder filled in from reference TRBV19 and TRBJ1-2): DGGITQSPKYLFRKEGQNVTLSCEQNLNHDAMYWYRQDPGQGLRLIYYSQIVNDFQKGDIAEGYSVSREKKESFPLTVTSAQKNPTAFYLCASSSFGTGVGYGYTFGSGTRLTVV.

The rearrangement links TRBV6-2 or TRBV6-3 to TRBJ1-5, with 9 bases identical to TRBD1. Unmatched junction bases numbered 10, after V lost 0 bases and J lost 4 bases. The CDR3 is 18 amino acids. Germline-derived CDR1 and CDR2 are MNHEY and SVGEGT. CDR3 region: CASSYSLKTGGRNQPQHF. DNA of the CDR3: TGTGCCAGCAGTTACTCCCTCAAGACAGGGGGTAGGAATCAGCCCCAGCATTTT.

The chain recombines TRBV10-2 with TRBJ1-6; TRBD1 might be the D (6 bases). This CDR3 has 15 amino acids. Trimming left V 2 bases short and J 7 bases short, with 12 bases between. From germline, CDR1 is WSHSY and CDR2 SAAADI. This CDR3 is CASSEGGVRNSPLHF. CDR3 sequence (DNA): TGCGCCAGCAGTGAGGGGGGCGTTCGGAATTCACCCCTCCACTTT.

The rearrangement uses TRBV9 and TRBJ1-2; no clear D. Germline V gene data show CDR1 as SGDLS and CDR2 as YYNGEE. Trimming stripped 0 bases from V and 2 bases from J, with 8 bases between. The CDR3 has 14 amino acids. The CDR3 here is CASSVAETNYGYTF. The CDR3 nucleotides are TGTGCCAGCAGCGTAGCGGAGACCAACTATGGCTACACCTTC.

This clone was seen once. The CDR3 here is CASRPPQVHTQYF. Written as DNA, the CDR3 is TGTGCCAGTAGACCCCCCCAGGTCCATACGCAGTATTTT. J is TRBJ2-3 and V is TRBV19; D unresolved. The CDR3 extends over 13 amino acids. With 6 bases removed from V and 7 bases from J, the gap between germline ends came to 14 bases. Germline V gene data show CDR1 as LNHDA and CDR2 as SQIVND (reference sequence).